These T cell receptor beta chains were read from a single sample in a study of blood T cell repertoires in COVID-19. Here immunoSEQ multiplex PCR was the method, and the copy in TCRdb shows in-frame clones only, minus some. This sample has hundreds of thousands of clones; 75% to 90% occur once, and the top ten carry 0.9% to 1.2%. Sample: PBMCs or T cells enriched from blood (not recorded which). The receptors were sampled from a man aged 25 to 40 who had recovered from COVID-19. Both conserved end residues are part of each CDR3. Size is omitted from some rows. Given values are once, few, many or a class for expanded clones.

TRBJ2-7	-	TRBV10-3	16	CAISEFWTGEPSEQYF
TRBJ1-4	-	TRBV7-6	14	CASSWDREVEKLFF
TRBJ1-2	-	TRBV10-1	15	CASSDLTGGIYGYTF
TRBJ1-2	-	TRBV10-3	14	CATILSRDSYGYTF
TRBJ2-1	-	TRBV11-1	15	CASSFDRGTYNEQFF
TRBJ2-3	few	TRBV6-6	12	CAIGRTTDTQYF
TRBJ2-4	-	TRBV18	19	CASSPPQGVRMGAKNIQYF
TRBJ1-2	-	TRBV4-1	17	CASSQSDLEEANYGYTF
TRBJ2-4	-	TRBV10-2	18	CASIESRGLAGVKNIQYF
TRBJ1-2	few	TRBV5-1	15	CASRYSQGPNYGYTF
TRBJ1-4	few	TRBV29-1	14	CSVLTRATNEKLFF
TRBJ2-5	-	TRBV13	15	CASSLRSGLQETQYF
TRBJ2-1	-	TRBV28	12	CASRLGGGEQFF
TRBJ1-2	-	TRBV12-3/TRBV12-4	12	CASNLQGVGYTF
TRBJ2-3	-	TRBV18	16	CASSPMGGPSTDTQYF
TRBJ1-2	-	TRBV7-3	14	CASSLQPLRGGYTF
TRBJ2-7	-	TRBV28	14	CASSLQGVTYEQYF
TRBJ2-1	-	TRBV18	13	CASSPERVHEQFF
TRBJ1-2	-	TRBV5-1	15	CASSITGTGNYGYTF
TRBJ2-1	-	TRBV11-2	14	CASSGSVGTGEQFF
TRBJ1-2	-	TRBV6-1	13	CASSEQAFYGYTF
TRBJ1-1	-	TRBV19	14	CASRTGGLNTEAFF
TRBJ2-5	-	TRBV2	14	CASSEGAWLETQYF
TRBJ2-2	-	TRBV10-3	17	CAITSAGGSGPGGELFF
TRBJ1-5	-	TRBV19	13	CASSATQGRPQHF
TRBJ2-1	-	TRBV10-3	14	CAISGLAGENEQFF
TRBJ1-4	-	TRBV5-4	15	CASSFSGQGDEKLFF
TRBJ2-5	-	TRBV7-9	17	CASSLSSTTRAQETQYF